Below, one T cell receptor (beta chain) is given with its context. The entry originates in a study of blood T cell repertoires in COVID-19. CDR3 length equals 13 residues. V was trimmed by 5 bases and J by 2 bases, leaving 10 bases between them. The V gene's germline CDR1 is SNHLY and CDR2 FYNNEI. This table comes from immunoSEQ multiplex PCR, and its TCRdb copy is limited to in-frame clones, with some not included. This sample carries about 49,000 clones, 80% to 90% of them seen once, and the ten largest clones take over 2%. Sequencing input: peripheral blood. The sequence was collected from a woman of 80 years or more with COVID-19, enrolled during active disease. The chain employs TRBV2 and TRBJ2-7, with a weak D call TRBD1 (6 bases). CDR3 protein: CASSWTDTYEQYF. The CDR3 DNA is TGTGCCAGCAGTTGGACAGACACCTACGAGCAGTACTTC.